What follows is one TCR beta chain and its context. Its specificity is unknown. The table came from immunoSEQ multiplex PCR; TCRdb's copy has only in-frame clones and leaves some out. The data contain over 150,000 clones, roughly 90% of them singletons. V lost 2 bases to trimming and J lost 6 bases, with 13 bases between them. CDR3 size: 14 residues. Germline V lookup: CDR1 ENHRY, CDR2 SYGVKD. The entry originates in a study of cytomegalovirus exposure and HLA in healthy donors. General study results and limits: Subsequent analysis found a tendency for first-cohort TCR clusters to co-occur within the 120 or so validation repertoires. In vitro, a few CMV-associated chains proved specific for CMV antigens. It was 164 TCR beta chains that were listed as cytomegalovirus-associated.

This sequence joins TRBV10-3 and TRBJ1-1, with TRBD1 as a possible D gene (5 bases). This TCR derives from a man aged 18 to 35 in good health and CMV-seropositive. The sample consisted of PBMCs. The CDR3 region is CAISEAVRGAEAFF. CDR3 coding DNA: TGTGCCATCAGTGAGGCGGTGCGGGGCGCTGAAGCTTTCTTT.